A selection of T cell receptor beta chains follows, all from one sample in a study of blood T cell repertoires in COVID-19. The table came from immunoSEQ multiplex PCR; TCRdb's copy has only in-frame clones and leaves some out. The sample holds about 210,000 clones, 80% to 90% seen once. Sequenced input: peripheral blood. These receptors came from a woman at least 80 years old with acute or convalescent COVID-19. The CDR3 runs from the conserved cysteine through the conserved F or W. D genes are given only for firm matches. Size is stated for part of the rows, as once, few or many counts, or as a class when the clone is expanded.

clone_size	v_call	j_call	d_call	cdr3_aa	cdr3_nt
.	TRBV21-1	TRBJ1-1	.	CASSPKVPGTEAFF	TGTGCCAGCAGCCCGAAGGTCCCGGGCACTGAAGCTTTCTTT
.	TRBV7-3	TRBJ1-2	.	CASSFSGTRPGYGYTF	TGTGCCAGCAGCTTCTCCGGGACTCGGCCAGGCTATGGCTACACCTTC
once	TRBV7-9	TRBJ2-3	.	CACKGTGEETDTQYF	TGTGCCTGCAAAGGAACGGGAGAGGAAACAGATACGCAGTATTTT
.	TRBV19	TRBJ1-1	TRBD1	CASSILTGGRNTEAFF	TGTGCCAGTAGTATTCTCACAGGGGGCCGGAACACTGAAGCTTTCTTT
.	TRBV9	TRBJ1-1	TRBD1	CASKQGAGLDTEAFF	TGTGCCAGCAAACAGGGGGCAGGCTTGGACACTGAAGCTTTCTTT
.	TRBV7-2	TRBJ2-2	.	CASRGPANTGELFF	TGTGCCTCCCGCGGCCCCGCGAACACCGGGGAGCTGTTTTTT
.	TRBV28	TRBJ1-1	.	CASRRTVNTEAFF	TGTGCCAGCAGGCGGACAGTGAACACTGAAGCTTTCTTT
.	TRBV7-2	TRBJ2-1	.	CASSYGLLADSYNEQFF	TGTGCCAGCAGCTACGGCTTGCTAGCCGATTCCTACAATGAGCAGTTCTTC
.	TRBV5-1	TRBJ2-3	TRBD2	CASSLVGTSGSFTDTQYF	TGCGCCAGCAGCTTGGTGGGGACTAGCGGATCCTTCACAGATACGCAGTATTTT
.	TRBV10-3	TRBJ2-7	TRBD1	CAISDGTGVEQYF	TGTGCCATCAGTGACGGGACAGGGGTCGAGCAGTACTTC
.	TRBV7-8	TRBJ1-2	.	CASSLLSGVGGYTF	TGTGCCAGCAGCTTACTATCAGGGGTGGGAGGCTACACCTTC
.	TRBV29-1	TRBJ2-4	TRBD1	CSVEGQGKNIQYF	TGCAGCGTGGAGGGACAGGGGAAAAACATTCAGTACTTC
.	TRBV5-1	TRBJ1-2	.	CASSLAGMGYGYTF	TGCGCCAGCAGCTTGGCGGGGATGGGCTATGGCTACACCTTC
.	TRBV7-2	TRBJ2-6	.	CASSLGLSGANVLTF	TGTGCCAGCAGCTTAGGGCTCTCTGGGGCCAACGTCCTGACTTTC
few	TRBV18	TRBJ2-1	TRBD2	CASSQGLAGGPEQFF	TGTGCCAGCTCACAGGGACTAGCGGGTGGGCCTGAGCAGTTCTTC
.	TRBV11-2	TRBJ2-3	.	CASSLALRGLGNTQYF	TGTGCCAGCAGCTTAGCGCTGCGGGGCCTGGGAAATACGCAGTATTTT
.	TRBV19	TRBJ2-7	.	CASSSTGPYEQYF	TGTGCCAGTAGTTCCACAGGGCCCTACGAGCAGTACTTC
.	TRBV18	TRBJ2-2	.	CASSPYSTGELFF	TGTGCCAGCTCACCATACAGCACCGGGGAGCTGTTTTTT
.	TRBV7-8	TRBJ1-6	.	CASSPKIGVGDNSPLHF	TGTGCCAGCAGCCCTAAAATTGGGGTAGGGGATAATTCACCCCTCCACTTT
once	TRBV7-3	TRBJ2-5	.	CASSLISQGGGHQETQYF	TGTGCCAGCAGCTTAATCTCCCAGGGAGGGGGACACCAAGAGACCCAGTACTTC
.	TRBV28	TRBJ1-1	TRBD1	CASFQRGQGSTEAFF	TGTGCCAGCTTCCAGAGGGGACAGGGGAGCACTGAAGCTTTCTTT
.	TRBV5-1	TRBJ1-1	.	CASSWSEVEAFF	TGCGCCAGCAGCTGGTCCGAGGTTGAAGCTTTCTTT
.	TRBV7-2	TRBJ1-1	.	CASSFGSANTEAFF	TGTGCCAGCAGCTTCGGGAGCGCAAACACTGAAGCTTTCTTT
.	TRBV24-1	TRBJ2-7	TRBD1	CATRQGHYEQYF	TGTGCCACGCGACAGGGCCACTACGAGCAGTACTTC
.	TRBV10-3	TRBJ2-3	TRBD1	CATGQDTDTQYF	TGTGCCACCGGACAGGACACAGATACGCAGTATTTT
once	TRBV19	TRBJ1-1	.	CASSIADIGTEAFF	TGTGCCAGTAGTATAGCCGACATTGGAACTGAAGCTTTCTTT
many	TRBV2	TRBJ2-4	.	CASSVGGSRNIQYF	TGTGCCAGCAGTGTTGGAGGATCGAGAAACATTCAGTACTTC
.	TRBV7-2	TRBJ2-5	TRBD2	CASSLALAGVGETQYF	TGTGCCAGCAGCTTGGCTCTAGCGGGAGTAGGAGAGACCCAGTACTTC
.	TRBV6-5	TRBJ1-5	.	CASSFRQDYQPQHF	TGTGCCAGCAGTTTCAGACAGGATTATCAGCCCCAGCATTTT
.	TRBV18	TRBJ2-7	.	CASSHTNRDPPSYEQYF	TGTGCCAGCTCCCACACGAACAGGGACCCTCCCTCCTACGAGCAGTACTTC
.	TRBV7-2	TRBJ2-7	.	CASSLYGGEQYF	TGTGCCAGCAGCTTATATGGGGGGGAGCAGTACTTC
.	TRBV5-1	TRBJ2-2	TRBD1	CASSLDTGGTGELFF	TGCGCCAGCAGCTTGGATACAGGGGGCACCGGGGAGCTGTTTTTT
.	TRBV19	TRBJ1-6	.	CASAHGRRGSPLHF	TGTGCCAGTGCACACGGGAGGAGAGGTTCACCCCTCCACTTT
few	TRBV3-1/TRBV3-2	TRBJ2-1	TRBD1	CASSQAGGGEQFF	TGTGCCAGCAGCCAGGCAGGGGGCGGTGAGCAGTTCTTC
.	TRBV7-2	TRBJ2-7	TRBD2	CASSLDGTSGAYEQYF	TGTGCCAGCAGCTTAGATGGGACTAGCGGTGCGTACGAGCAGTACTTC
.	TRBV19	TRBJ1-1	.	CASSMRAGVSTEAFF	TGTGCCAGTAGTATGCGGGCAGGGGTATCAACTGAAGCTTTCTTT
.	TRBV19	TRBJ1-2	.	CASSNLRAVGKDGYTF	TGTGCCAGTAGTAATCTCCGGGCGGTCGGGAAGGATGGCTACACCTTC
few	TRBV28	TRBJ2-3	TRBD2	CASSWTSGSHTQYF	TGTGCCAGCAGTTGGACTAGCGGGAGTCATACGCAGTATTTT
many	TRBV3-1/TRBV3-2	TRBJ1-2	.	CASSQAALGRYGYTF	TGTGCCAGCAGCCAAGCGGCATTGGGGCGGTATGGCTACACCTTC
.	TRBV3-1/TRBV3-2	TRBJ2-1	TRBD2	CASSNVWDSVAGFEQFF	TGTGCCAGCAGCAACGTTTGGGATTCGGTAGCGGGATTCGAGCAGTTCTTC
.	TRBV18	TRBJ1-2	TRBD1	CASSPEWQGANGYTF	TGTGCCAGCTCACCAGAGTGGCAGGGGGCCAATGGCTACACCTTC
.	TRBV5-8	TRBJ1-5	.	CASSPWGGRESNQPQHF	TGTGCCAGCAGTCCGTGGGGGGGTCGTGAAAGCAATCAGCCCCAGCATTTT
.	TRBV3-1/TRBV3-2	TRBJ1-4	TRBD1	CASSLRTGYEKLFF	TGTGCCAGCAGCCTCCGGACAGGGTATGAAAAACTGTTTTTT
.	TRBV19	TRBJ2-1	TRBD2	CASSIRIQLAPNEQFF	TGTGCCAGTAGTATACGGATCCAACTAGCGCCCAATGAGCAGTTCTTC
.	TRBV3-1/TRBV3-2	TRBJ2-5	.	CASSQDRPTGETQYF	TGTGCCAGCAGCCAAGACAGACCGACAGGAGAGACCCAGTACTTC
.	TRBV5-1	TRBJ1-2	TRBD1	CASSDGTGGGYGYTF	TGCGCCAGCAGCGATGGGACAGGGGGTGGTTATGGCTACACCTTC
.	TRBV5-1	TRBJ2-5	.	CASSPPGQAGETQYF	TGCGCCAGCAGCCCTCCCGGGCAAGCGGGCGAGACCCAGTACTTC
.	TRBV6-5	TRBJ1-1	TRBD1	CASSTGTGRVAFF	TGTGCCAGCAGTACAGGGACAGGGCGGGTAGCTTTCTTT
.	TRBV15	TRBJ2-1	TRBD2	CATSRQLAGVSNEQFF	TGTGCCACCAGCAGGCAACTAGCGGGAGTCTCCAATGAGCAGTTCTTC
.	TRBV5-1	TRBJ2-7	TRBD2	CASRGLANSYEQYF	TGCGCCAGCAGAGGACTAGCGAACTCCTACGAGCAGTACTTC
few	TRBV7-8	TRBJ1-1	.	CASSLAGPSNTEAFF	TGTGCCAGCAGCTTAGCGGGGCCTTCTAACACTGAAGCTTTCTTT
.	TRBV18	TRBJ1-1	.	CASSPGTTMNTEAFF	TGTGCCAGCTCACCAGGCACAACTATGAACACTGAAGCTTTCTTT